Included here is one T cell receptor (beta chain) sequence, with context. No antigen is known for it. This table comes from immunoSEQ multiplex PCR, and its TCRdb copy is limited to in-frame clones, with some not included. The sample has about 48,000 clones, around 78% seen once; the top ten hold approximately 0.78%. The sort gate was single viable CD3+CD4+CD8-CD45RO+ cells for memory CD4+ T cells. The data were taken from a study of memory CD4+ T cells and cytomegalovirus serostatus. Study-wide findings and caveats: A US-trained random forest predicted CMV serostatus with median AUC around 0.92. Suggested: most of the CMV-linked TCR signature lies in CD4+ memory cells.

V lost 7 bases, J lost 6 bases, and 7 bases stayed unmatched. CDR1 and CDR2 from the germline V gene are MGHDK and SYGVNS. The CDR3 extends over 14 amino acids. This TCR was sampled from an adult in good health and CMV-seronegative. Sequenced material: memory CD4+ T cells from blood. The chain uses TRBV25-1 and TRBJ2-1, with 9 bases identical to TRBD1. The CDR3 loop is CASNEDRGINEQFF. The CDR3 DNA reads as TGTGCCAGCAACGAGGACAGGGGCATCAATGAGCAGTTCTTC.